This T cell receptor beta chain was documented in a study of blood T cell repertoires in COVID-19. The overall study: PBMCs, B-cell-depleted T cells, or T cells were the source of the cDNA or gDNA that made up the material.

Here immunoSEQ multiplex PCR was the method, and the copy in TCRdb shows in-frame clones only, minus some. The sample shows more than 200,000 clones, nearly 90% of them seen only once. CDR1 is SQVTM, CDR2 ANQGSEA, per germline. V shed 0 bases and J 3 bases; nucleotides not matched to a gene: 15. The CDR3 runs 20 residues. What was sequenced was peripheral blood. J is TRBJ2-2 and V is TRBV29-1; 11 bases are a match to TRBD2. This sequence was found in a human donor in a cohort sampled during active COVID-19. CDR3 bases: TGCAGCGTTGAAGAGGGGGGGTTCACTAGCGGGAGTGGGGACACCGGGGAGCTGTTTTTT. The encoded protein is CSVEEGGFTSGSGDTGELFF.